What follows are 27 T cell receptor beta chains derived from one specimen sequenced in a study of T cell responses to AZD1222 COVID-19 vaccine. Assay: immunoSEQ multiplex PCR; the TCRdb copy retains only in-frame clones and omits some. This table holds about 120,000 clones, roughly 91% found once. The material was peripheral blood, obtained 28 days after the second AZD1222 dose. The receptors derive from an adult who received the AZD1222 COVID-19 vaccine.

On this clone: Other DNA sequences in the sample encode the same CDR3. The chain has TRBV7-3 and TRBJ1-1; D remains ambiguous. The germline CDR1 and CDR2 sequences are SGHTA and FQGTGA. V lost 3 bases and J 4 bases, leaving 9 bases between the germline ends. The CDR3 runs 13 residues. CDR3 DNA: TGTGCCAGCAGCTTTTCGTACGGCACTGAAGCTTTCTTT. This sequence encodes CASSFSYGTEAFF.

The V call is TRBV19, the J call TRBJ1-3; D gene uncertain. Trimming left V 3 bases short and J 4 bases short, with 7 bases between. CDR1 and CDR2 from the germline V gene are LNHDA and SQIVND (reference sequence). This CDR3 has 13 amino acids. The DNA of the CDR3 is TGTGCCAGTAGTATGAGTCCCGGAAACACCATATATTTT. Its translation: CASSMSPGNTIYF.

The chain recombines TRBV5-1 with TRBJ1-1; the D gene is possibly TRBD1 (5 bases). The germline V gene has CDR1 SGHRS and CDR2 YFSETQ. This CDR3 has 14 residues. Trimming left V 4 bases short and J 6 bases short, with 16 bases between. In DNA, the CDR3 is TGCGCCAGCAGCGAAGAGGGGTTTGGGGCTGAAGCTTTCTTT. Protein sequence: CASSEEGFGAEAFF.

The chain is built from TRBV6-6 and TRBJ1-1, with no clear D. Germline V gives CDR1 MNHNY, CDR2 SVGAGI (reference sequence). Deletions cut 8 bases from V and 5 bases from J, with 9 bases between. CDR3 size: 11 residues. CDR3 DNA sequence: TGTGCCAGCCGGGATGTAACTGAAGCTTTCTTT. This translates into CASRDVTEAFF.

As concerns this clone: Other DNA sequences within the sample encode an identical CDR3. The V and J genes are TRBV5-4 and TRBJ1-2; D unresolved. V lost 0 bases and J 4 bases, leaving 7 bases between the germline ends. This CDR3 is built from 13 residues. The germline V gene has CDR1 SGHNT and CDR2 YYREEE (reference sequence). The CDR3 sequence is CASSLGGGYGYTF. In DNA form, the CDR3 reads TGTGCCAGCAGCTTGGGGGGTGGCTATGGCTACACCTTC.

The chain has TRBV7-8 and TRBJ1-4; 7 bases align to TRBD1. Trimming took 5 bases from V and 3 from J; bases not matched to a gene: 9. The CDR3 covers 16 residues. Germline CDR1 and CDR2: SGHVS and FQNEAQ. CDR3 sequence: CASSPGRGRPNEKLFF. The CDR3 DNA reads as TGTGCCAGCAGCCCTGGGAGGGGGCGGCCTAATGAAAAACTGTTTTTT.

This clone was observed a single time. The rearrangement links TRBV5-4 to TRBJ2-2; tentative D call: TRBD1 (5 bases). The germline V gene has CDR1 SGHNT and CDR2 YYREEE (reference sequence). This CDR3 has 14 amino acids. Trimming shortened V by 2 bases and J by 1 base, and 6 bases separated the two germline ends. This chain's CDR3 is CASSFQGNTGELFF. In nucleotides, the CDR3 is TGTGCCAGCAGCTTCCAGGGGAACACCGGGGAGCTGTTTTTT.

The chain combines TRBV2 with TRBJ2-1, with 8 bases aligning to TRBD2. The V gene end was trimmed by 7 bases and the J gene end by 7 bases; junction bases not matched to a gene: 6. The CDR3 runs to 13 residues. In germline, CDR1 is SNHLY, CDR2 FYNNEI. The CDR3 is CASKSGRGNEQFF. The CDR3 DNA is TGTGCCAGCAAAAGCGGGAGAGGGAATGAGCAGTTCTTC.

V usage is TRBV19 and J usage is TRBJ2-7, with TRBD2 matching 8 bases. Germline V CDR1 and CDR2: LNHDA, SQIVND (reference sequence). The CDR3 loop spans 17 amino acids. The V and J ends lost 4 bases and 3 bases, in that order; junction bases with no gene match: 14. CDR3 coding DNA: TGTGCCAGTAGTAGTGCAGGCAGCGGGGGCCTCAGCTACGAGCAGTACTTC. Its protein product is CASSSAGSGGLSYEQYF.

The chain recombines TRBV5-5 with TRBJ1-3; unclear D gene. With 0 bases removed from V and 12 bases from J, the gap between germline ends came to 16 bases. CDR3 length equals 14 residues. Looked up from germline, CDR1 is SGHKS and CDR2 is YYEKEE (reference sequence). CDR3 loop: CASSLVKSPEIIYF. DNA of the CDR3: TGTGCCAGCAGCTTGGTTAAAAGCCCTGAAATCATATATTTT.

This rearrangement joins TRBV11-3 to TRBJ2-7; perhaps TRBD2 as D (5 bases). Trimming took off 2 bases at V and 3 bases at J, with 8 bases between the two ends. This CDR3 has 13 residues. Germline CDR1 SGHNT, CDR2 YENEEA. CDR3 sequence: CASSLSGSYEQYF. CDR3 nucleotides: TGTGCCAGCAGCTTATCGGGGAGCTACGAGCAGTACTTC. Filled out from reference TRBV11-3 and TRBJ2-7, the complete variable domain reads EAGVVQSPRYKIIEKKQPVAFWCNPISGHNTLYWYLQNLGQGPELLIRYENEEAVDDSQLPKDRFSAERLKGVDSTLKIQPAELGDSAVYLCASSLSGSYEQYFGPGTRLTVT.

The CDR3 DNA sequence: TGCGCCAGCAGCTTGGATTCCGGGGGAGAAAAACTGTTTTTT. Its translation is CASSLDSGGEKLFF. This chain links TRBV5-1 with TRBJ1-4, with D perhaps TRBD1 (5 bases). Trimming cost V 0 bases and J 8 bases, with 11 bases left between them. The CDR3 is 14 residues long. Germline loops: CDR1 SGHRS, CDR2 YFSETQ.

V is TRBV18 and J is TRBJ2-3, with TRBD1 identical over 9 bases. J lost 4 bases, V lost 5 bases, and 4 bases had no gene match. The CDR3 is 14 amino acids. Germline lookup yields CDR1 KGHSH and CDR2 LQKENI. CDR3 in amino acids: CASSSDRGPDTQYF. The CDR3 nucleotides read TGTGCCAGCTCATCGGACAGGGGTCCAGATACGCAGTATTTT. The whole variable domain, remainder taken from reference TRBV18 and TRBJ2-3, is NAGVMQNPRHLVRRRGQEARLRCSPMKGHSHVYWYRQLPEEGLKFMVYLQKENIIDESGMPKERFSAEFPKEGPSILRIQQVVRGDSAAYFCASSSDRGPDTQYFGPGTRLTVL.

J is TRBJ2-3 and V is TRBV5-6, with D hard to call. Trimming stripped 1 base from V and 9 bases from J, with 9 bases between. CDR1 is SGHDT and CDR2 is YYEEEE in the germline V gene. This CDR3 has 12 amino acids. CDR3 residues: CASSLSLGTQYF. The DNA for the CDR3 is TGTGCCAGCAGCTTGAGCTTGGGCACGCAGTATTTT. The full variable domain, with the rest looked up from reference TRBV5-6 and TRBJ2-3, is DAGVTQSPTHLIKTRGQQVTLRCSPKSGHDTVSWYQQALGQGPQFIFQYYEEEERQRGNFPDRFSGHQFPNYSSELNVNALLLGDSALYLCASSLSLGTQYFGPGTRLTVL.

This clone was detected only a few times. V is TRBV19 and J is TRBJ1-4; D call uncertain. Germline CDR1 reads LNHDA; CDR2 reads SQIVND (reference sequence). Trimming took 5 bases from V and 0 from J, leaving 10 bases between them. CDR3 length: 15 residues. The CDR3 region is CASSRRRATNEKLFF. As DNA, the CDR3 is TGTGCCAGTAGTCGCAGGCGTGCAACTAATGAAAAACTGTTTTTT.

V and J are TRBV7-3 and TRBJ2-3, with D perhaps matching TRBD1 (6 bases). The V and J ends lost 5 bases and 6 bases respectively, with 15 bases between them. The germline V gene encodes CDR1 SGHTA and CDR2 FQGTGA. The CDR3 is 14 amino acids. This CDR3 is CASSGSEGVDTQYF. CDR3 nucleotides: TGTGCCAGCAGCGGGAGCGAGGGGGTGGATACGCAGTATTTT.

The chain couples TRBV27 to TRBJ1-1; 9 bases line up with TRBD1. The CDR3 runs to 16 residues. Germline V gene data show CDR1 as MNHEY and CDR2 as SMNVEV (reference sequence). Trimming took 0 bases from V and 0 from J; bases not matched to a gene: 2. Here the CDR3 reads CASSLSTGGLNTEAFF. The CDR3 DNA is TGTGCCAGCAGTTTATCCACAGGGGGCTTGAACACTGAAGCTTTCTTT.

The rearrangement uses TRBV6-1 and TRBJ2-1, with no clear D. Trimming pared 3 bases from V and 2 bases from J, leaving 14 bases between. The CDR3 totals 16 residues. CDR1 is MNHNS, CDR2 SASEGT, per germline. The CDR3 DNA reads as TGTGCCAGCAGTGACGGCAGCGCTACGGCCTACAATGAGCAGTTCTTC. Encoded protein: CASSDGSATAYNEQFF.

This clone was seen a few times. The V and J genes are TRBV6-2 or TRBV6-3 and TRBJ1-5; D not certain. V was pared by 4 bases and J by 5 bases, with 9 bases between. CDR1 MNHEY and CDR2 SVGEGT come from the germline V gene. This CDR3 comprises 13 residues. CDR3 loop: CASSFSGYQPQHF. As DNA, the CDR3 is TGTGCCAGCAGTTTCTCGGGCTATCAGCCCCAGCATTTT.

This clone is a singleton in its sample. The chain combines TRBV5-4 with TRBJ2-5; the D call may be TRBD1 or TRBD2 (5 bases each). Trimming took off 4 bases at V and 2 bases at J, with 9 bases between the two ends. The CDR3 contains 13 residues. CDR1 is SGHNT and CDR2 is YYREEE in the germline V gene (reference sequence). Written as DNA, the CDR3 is TGTGCCAGCAGCCGGGGCTTACAAGAGACCCAGTACTTC. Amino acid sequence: CASSRGLQETQYF.

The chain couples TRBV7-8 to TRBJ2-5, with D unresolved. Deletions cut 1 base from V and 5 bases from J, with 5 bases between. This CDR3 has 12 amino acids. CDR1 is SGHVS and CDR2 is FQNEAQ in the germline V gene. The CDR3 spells CASSLGRETQYF. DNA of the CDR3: TGTGCCAGCAGCTTAGGTCGGGAGACCCAGTACTTC.

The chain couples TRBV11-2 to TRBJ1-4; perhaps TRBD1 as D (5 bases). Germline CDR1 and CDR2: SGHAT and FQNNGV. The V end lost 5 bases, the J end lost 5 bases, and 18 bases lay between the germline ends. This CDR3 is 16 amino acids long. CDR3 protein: CASSITPGRLNEKLFF. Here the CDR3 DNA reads TGTGCCAGCAGCATAACTCCGGGACGGCTGAATGAAAAACTGTTTTTT.

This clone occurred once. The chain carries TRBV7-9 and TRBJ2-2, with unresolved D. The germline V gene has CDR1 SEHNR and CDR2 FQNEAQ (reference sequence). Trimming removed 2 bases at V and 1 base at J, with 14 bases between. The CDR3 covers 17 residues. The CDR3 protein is CASSLPLDRLNTGELFF. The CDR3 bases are TGTGCCAGCAGCTTACCCCTGGACCGCCTGAACACCGGGGAGCTGTTTTTT.

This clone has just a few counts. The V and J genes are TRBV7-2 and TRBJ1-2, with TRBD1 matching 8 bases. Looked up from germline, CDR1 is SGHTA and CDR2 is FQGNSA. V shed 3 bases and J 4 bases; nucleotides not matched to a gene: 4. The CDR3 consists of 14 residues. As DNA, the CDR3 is TGTGCCAGCAGCTTGACAGGGGTTATCTATGGCTACACCTTC. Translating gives CASSLTGVIYGYTF.

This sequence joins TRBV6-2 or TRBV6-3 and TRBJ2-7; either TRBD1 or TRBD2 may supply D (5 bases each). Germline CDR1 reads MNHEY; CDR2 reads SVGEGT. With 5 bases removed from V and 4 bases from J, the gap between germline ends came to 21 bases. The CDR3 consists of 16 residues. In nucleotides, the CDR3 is TGTGCCAGCAGTAGACTCTTCAACACAGGAGGTTACGAGCAGTACTTC. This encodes CASSRLFNTGGYEQYF.

This CDR3 is CSVLFPRGGYTF. DNA of the CDR3: TGCAGCGTTTTATTCCCCCGGGGCGGCTACACCTTC. The rearrangement joins TRBV29-1 to TRBJ1-2, with a tentative D call TRBD1 (5 bases). The germline gives CDR1 SQVTM, CDR2 ANQGSEA. There are 12 residues in the CDR3. V lost 5 bases and J 8 bases, leaving 15 bases between the germline ends.

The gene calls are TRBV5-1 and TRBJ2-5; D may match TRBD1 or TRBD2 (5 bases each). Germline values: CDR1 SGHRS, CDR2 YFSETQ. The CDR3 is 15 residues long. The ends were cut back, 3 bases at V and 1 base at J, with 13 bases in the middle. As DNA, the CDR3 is TGCGCCAGCAGCTCAAATCCGGGGCCCCAAGAGACCCAGTACTTC. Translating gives CASSSNPGPQETQYF.